The 15 T cell receptor beta chains below come from one sample, sequenced in a study of control samples from healthy donors and cancer patients. Profiling relied on immunoSEQ multiplex PCR, and the TCRdb table lists in-frame clones only, not all of them. The sample carries roughly 140,000 clones, roughly 90% recorded once. Sequencing was carried out using blood. These receptor sequences come from a man younger than 45 in good health.

The chain joins TRBV5-4 to TRBJ1-6; D is ambiguous. The CDR3 sequence is 15 residues long. Trimming took 1 base from V and 5 from J, leaving 10 bases between them. Germline lookup yields CDR1 SGHNT and CDR2 YYREEE (reference sequence). The CDR3 reads CASSLPGGDNSPLHF. CDR3 nucleotide sequence: TGTGCCAGCAGCTTGCCCGGCGGGGATAATTCACCCCTCCACTTT.

The chain couples TRBV4-1 to TRBJ2-3, with D possibly being TRBD1 or TRBD2 (6 bases each). Germline assignment: CDR1 MGHRA and CDR2 YSYEKL. CDR3 length: 15 amino acids. The V and J ends lost 4 bases and 0 bases respectively, with 11 bases between them. DNA for the CDR3: TGCGCCAGCAGCCCAGGAGGGGGGAGCACAGATACGCAGTATTTT. Its translation is CASSPGGGSTDTQYF.

V and J are TRBV3-1 (or the pseudogene TRBV3-2) and TRBJ2-7, with 8 bases identical to TRBD1. The CDR3 is 15 amino acids. J lost 4 bases, V lost 1 base, and 6 bases had no gene match. CDR1 and CDR2 (germline): LGHDT, YNNKEL (reference sequence). CDR3 in amino acids: CASSQGAGGIYEQYF. The DNA of the CDR3 is TGTGCCAGCAGCCAAGGTGCAGGGGGCATTTACGAGCAGTACTTC.

The V and J genes are TRBV12-5 and TRBJ1-1, with 7 bases that match TRBD1. Trimming at V came to 7 bases and at J to 5 bases, leaving 7 bases not matched to a gene. CDR3 length: 13 amino acids. Germline V gives CDR1 LGHNT, CDR2 FRNRAP. The CDR3 here is CASARTGGTEAFF. CDR3 nucleotides: TGTGCTAGTGCCCGGACAGGAGGTACTGAAGCTTTCTTT.

The chain is built from TRBV24-1 and TRBJ1-5; 8 bases are shared with TRBD1. Germline-derived CDR1 and CDR2 are KGHDR and SFDVKD. This CDR3 contains 18 residues. The junction had 18 bases not matched to a gene; V was cut back by 4 bases and J by 8 bases. CDR3 nucleotides: TGTGCCACCAGTGAAGCTAAACCGGGACAGGAGGGAAAGGAGCCCCAGCATTTT. As protein: CATSEAKPGQEGKEPQHF.

The rearrangement links TRBV6-2 or TRBV6-3 to TRBJ2-1; D gene ambiguous. Germline lookup yields CDR1 MNHEY and CDR2 SVGEGT. The V end lost 6 bases, the J end lost 9 bases, and 12 bases lay between the germline ends. This CDR3 is 12 amino acids long. In DNA, the CDR3 is TGTGCCAGCAGCTGGCCCCTTGGTGAGCAGTTCTTC. It yields the protein CASSWPLGEQFF.

DNA of the CDR3: TGTGCCACCAGTGAAGATTTGACTAGCGGGGGTTGGGGGGAGACCCAGTACTTC. Translating gives CATSEDLTSGGWGETQYF. This chain uses TRBV24-1 with TRBJ2-5; TRBD2 matches 12 bases. V was pared by 4 bases and J by 5 bases, with 13 bases of the junction left unmatched. The V gene's germline CDR1 is KGHDR and CDR2 SFDVKD. The CDR3 has 18 amino acids.

The chain couples TRBV30 to TRBJ1-5; TRBD1 might be the D (6 bases). CDR1 is GTSNPN, CDR2 SVGIG, per germline (reference sequence). With 1 base removed from V and 5 bases from J, the gap between germline ends came to 12 bases. This CDR3 is 14 amino acids long. The CDR3 DNA reads as TGTGCCTGGAGTGCCGGGGGGGGCTATCAGCCCCAGCATTTT. It specifies CAWSAGGGYQPQHF.

CDR3 DNA sequence: TGTGCCAGCAGCTTAATGGGGCTCGGGGAAAAACTGTTTTTT. It codes for CASSLMGLGEKLFF. The chain is built from TRBV7-2 and TRBJ1-4, with a tentative D call TRBD1 (5 bases). Trimming shortened V by 2 bases and J by 8 bases, and 12 bases separated the two germline ends. The CDR3 has 14 amino acids. Germline CDR1 and CDR2: SGHTA and FQGNSA.

The chain combines TRBV5-4 with TRBJ2-5; 8 positions agree with TRBD2. The V gene's germline CDR1 is SGHNT and CDR2 YYREEE (reference sequence). Trimming took 4 bases from V and 2 from J; bases not matched to a gene: 7. This CDR3 contains 15 residues. The CDR3 is CASSPRVAGQETQYF. Written as DNA, the CDR3 is TGTGCCAGCAGCCCCCGGGTAGCGGGGCAAGAGACCCAGTACTTC.

The chain joins TRBV7-6 to TRBJ2-2; a weak D match, TRBD2 (6 bases). Germline V CDR1 and CDR2: SGHVS, FNYEAQ. CDR3 length: 15 amino acids. Trimming stripped 1 base from V and 6 bases from J, with 12 bases between. The CDR3 bases are TGTGCCAGCAGCTTAGGTGGGGGGAGCGCCGGGGAGCTGTTTTTT. This sequence encodes CASSLGGGSAGELFF.

The chain is built from TRBV27 and TRBJ1-1; D possibly corresponds to TRBD1 (6 bases). This CDR3 is 15 amino acids long. Between the trimmed V and J ends, which lost 1 base and 5 bases, there was a span of 14 bases. CDR1 and CDR2 (germline): MNHEY, SMNVEV (reference sequence). The CDR3 DNA reads as TGTGCCAGCAGTTTATTGCCCCCAGGGGAGACTGAAGCTTTCTTT. Translated, it gives CASSLLPPGETEAFF.

The chain employs TRBV6-5 and TRBJ1-6, with D perhaps TRBD1 (5 bases). Germline V gives CDR1 MNHEY, CDR2 SVGAGI. This CDR3 is built from 15 residues. Between the trimmed V and J ends, which lost 0 bases and 6 bases, there was a span of 9 bases. CDR3 DNA sequence: TGTGCCAGCAGTTACTCGAGTAGGGGTAATTCACCCCTCCACTTT. Amino acids: CASSYSSRGNSPLHF.

J is TRBJ2-7 and V is TRBV28; 10 bases are shared with TRBD2. Germline assignment: CDR1 MDHEN and CDR2 SYDVKM. CDR3 length: 14 amino acids. The V and J ends lost 6 bases and 0 bases, in that order; junction bases with no gene match: 2. The CDR3 loop reads CASRASGGSYEQYF. The CDR3 DNA follows: TGTGCCAGCAGGGCTAGCGGGGGCTCCTACGAGCAGTACTTC.

The chain couples TRBV24-1 to TRBJ2-1; 9 nucleotides match TRBD1. The CDR3 covers 16 residues. CDR1 and CDR2 from the germline V gene are KGHDR and SFDVKD. V was clipped by 3 bases and J by 5 bases; unmatched bases: 7. CDR3 DNA: TGTGCCACCAGTGATACGGGGACAGGGCTCAACAATGAGCAGTTCTTC. It specifies CATSDTGTGLNNEQFF.